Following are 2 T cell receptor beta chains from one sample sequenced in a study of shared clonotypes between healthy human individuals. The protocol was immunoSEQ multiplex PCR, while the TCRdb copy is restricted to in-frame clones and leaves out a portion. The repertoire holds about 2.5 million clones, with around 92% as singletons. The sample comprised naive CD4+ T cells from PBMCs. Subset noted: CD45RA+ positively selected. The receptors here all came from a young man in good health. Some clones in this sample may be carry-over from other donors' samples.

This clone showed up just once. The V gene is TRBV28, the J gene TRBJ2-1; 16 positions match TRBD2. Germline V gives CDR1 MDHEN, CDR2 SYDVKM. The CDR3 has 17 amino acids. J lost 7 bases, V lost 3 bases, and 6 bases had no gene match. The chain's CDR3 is CASSFRGTSGRGNEQFF. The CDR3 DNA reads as TGTGCCAGCAGTTTCCGCGGGACTAGCGGGAGGGGGAATGAGCAGTTCTTC.

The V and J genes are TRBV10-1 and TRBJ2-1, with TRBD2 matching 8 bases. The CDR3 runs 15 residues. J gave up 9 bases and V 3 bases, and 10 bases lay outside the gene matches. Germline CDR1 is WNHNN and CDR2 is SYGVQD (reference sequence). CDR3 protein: CASSDRSGRLSEQFF. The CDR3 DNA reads TGCGCCAGCAGTGACAGGAGCGGGAGATTAAGTGAGCAGTTCTTC.